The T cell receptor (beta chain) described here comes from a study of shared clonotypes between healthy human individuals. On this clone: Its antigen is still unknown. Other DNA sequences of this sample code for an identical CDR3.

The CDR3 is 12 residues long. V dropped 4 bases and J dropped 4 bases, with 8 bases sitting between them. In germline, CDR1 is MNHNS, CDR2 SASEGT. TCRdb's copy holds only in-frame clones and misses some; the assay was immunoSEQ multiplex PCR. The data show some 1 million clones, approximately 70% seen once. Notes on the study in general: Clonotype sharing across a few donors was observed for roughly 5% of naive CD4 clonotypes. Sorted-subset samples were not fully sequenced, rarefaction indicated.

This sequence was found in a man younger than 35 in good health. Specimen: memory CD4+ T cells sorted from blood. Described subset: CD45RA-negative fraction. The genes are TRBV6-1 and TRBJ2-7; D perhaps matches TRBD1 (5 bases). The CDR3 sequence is CASSAQGYEQYF. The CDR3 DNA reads TGTGCCAGCAGTGCCCAGGGTTACGAGCAGTACTTC.